The clone carrying this T cell receptor beta chain has ten or more counts. Its target is unknown. The record originates from a study of CD8 T cells in ankylosing spondylitis. Findings and limits, study-wide: It appeared that ankylosing spondylitis blood was characterized by a TCR beta motif of about 8 highly homologous variants. Disease-linked clones were reportedly significantly enriched in matched ankylosing spondylitis synovial fluid. Earlier work had already found some motif variants in reactive arthritis synovial fluid and blood.

Making use of molecular barcodes, quantitative 5'-RACE generated TCR beta libraries. A single record per CDR3 protein comes from TCRdb applying MiXCR to the 5' RACE reads. The sample has around 490,000 distinct CDR3 sequences; roughly 5% are singletons. The J segment lost 0 bases and the V segment lost 0 bases, leaving 7 bases of the junction unmatched. CDR1 and CDR2 (germline): SQVTM, ANQGSEA. The length of the CDR3 is 17 residues. The receptor comes from a male donor with ankylosing spondylitis. The sequencing sample was made of blood, either unsorted or a sorted T cell fraction (not recorded which). The chain carries TRBV29-1 and TRBJ2-7, with 11 nucleotides matching TRBD2. The CDR3 loop is CSVEDRVAGGPSYEQYF. DNA of the CDR3: TGCAGCGTTGAAGATCGGGTAGCGGGAGGGCCCTCCTACGAGCAGTACTTC.